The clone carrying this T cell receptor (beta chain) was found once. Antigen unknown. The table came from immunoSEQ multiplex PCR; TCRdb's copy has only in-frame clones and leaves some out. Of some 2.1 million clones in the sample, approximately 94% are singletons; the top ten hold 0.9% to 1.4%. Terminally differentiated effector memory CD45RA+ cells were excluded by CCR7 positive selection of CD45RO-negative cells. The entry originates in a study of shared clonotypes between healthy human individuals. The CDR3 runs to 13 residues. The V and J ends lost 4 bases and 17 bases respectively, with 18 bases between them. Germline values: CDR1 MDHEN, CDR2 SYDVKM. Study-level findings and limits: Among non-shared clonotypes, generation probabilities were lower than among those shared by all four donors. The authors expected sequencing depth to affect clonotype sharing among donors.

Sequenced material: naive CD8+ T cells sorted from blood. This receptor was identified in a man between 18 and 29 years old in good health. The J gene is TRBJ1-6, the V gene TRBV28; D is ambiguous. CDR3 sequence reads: CASSSRSGSQVHF. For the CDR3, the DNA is TGTGCCAGCAGTTCCAGGTCGGGTTCTCAAGTCCACTTT.